In this sample, the clone carrying this TCR beta chain turned up once. Its matching antigen is unknown. The entry originates in a study of blood T cells in healthy people across ages. The wider study: Researchers report that template switching captured about one barcoded beta molecule per two T cells. Findings of the study overall: Among T cells, TCR beta diversity per million cells dropped roughly linearly as age rose.

The CDR3 contains 15 residues. Germline V gives CDR1 MDHEN, CDR2 SYDVKM. A second PCR of roughly 7 to 11 cycles used a sample-barcoded 5' primer and a J-beta primer mix. Each cDNA molecule was tagged by a template-switch adaptor that had 12 random nucleotides. There were at least 3 million CDR3-containing paired-end reads obtained from each sample. In TCRdb, the 5' RACE reads were re-called with MiXCR into one record per CDR3 protein. The sample has 1.5 million to 2 million distinct CDR3 sequences, about 49% seen once. This TCR was recovered from a woman between 35 and 50 years old in good health. The sequenced sample consisted of blood. This chain connects TRBV28 to TRBJ2-7, with D perhaps being TRBD1 or TRBD2 (6 bases each). The end of the DNA is better explained by TRBJ2-5, so the J call may be wrong. The CDR3: CASSLPGGLRETQYF. The CDR3, as DNA: TGTGCCAGCAGTCTCCCCGGGGGCCTGCGGGAGACCCAGTACTTC.